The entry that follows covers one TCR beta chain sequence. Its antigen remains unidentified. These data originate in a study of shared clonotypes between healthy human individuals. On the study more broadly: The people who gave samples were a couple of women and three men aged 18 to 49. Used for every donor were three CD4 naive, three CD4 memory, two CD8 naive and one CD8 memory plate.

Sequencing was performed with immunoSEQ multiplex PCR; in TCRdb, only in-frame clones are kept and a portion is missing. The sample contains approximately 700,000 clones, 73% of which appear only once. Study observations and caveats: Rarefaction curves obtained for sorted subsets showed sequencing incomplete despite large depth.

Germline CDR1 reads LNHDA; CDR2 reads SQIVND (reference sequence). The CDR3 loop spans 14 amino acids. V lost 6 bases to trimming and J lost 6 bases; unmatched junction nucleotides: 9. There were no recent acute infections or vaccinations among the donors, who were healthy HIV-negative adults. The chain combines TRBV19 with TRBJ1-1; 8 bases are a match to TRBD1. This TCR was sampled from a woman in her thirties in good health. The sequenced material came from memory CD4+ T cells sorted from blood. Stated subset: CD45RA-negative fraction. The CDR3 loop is CASRTGVESAEAFF. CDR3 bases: TGTGCCAGTAGGACAGGGGTTGAGAGCGCTGAAGCTTTCTTT.